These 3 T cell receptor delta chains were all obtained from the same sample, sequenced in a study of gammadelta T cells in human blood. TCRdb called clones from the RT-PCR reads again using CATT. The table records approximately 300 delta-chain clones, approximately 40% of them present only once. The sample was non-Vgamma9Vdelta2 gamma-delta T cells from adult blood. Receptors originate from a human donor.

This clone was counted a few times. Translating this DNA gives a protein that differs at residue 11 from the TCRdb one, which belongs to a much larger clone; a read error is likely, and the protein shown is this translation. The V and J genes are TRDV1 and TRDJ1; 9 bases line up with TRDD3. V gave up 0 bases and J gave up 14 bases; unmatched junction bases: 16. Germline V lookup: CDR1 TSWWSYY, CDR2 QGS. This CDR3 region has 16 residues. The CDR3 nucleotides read TGTGCTCTTGGGGAACTGCAAGGGGGATACCGGGGGATATTAATCTTT. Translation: CALGELQGGYRGILIF.

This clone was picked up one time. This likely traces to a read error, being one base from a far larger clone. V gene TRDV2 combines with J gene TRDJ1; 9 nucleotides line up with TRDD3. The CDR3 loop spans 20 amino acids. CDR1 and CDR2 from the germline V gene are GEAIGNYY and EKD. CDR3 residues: CARDTVPHSTGGQPTDKLIF. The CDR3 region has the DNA TGTGCCCGTGACACCGTACCCCATTCTACTGGGGGACAGCCCACCGATAAACTCATCTTT.

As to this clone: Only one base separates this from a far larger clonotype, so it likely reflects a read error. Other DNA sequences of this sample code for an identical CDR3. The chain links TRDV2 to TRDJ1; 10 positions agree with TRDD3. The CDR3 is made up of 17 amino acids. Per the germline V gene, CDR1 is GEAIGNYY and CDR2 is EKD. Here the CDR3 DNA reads TGTGCCTGCGACACCGTTACTGGGGGATCCTACACCGATAAACTCATCTTT. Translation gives CACDTVTGGSYTDKLIF.